The 8 T cell receptor beta chains below all came from one sample that was sequenced in a study of blood T cell repertoires in COVID-19. Sequencing was performed with immunoSEQ multiplex PCR; in TCRdb, only in-frame clones are kept and a portion is missing. This table holds fewer than 250,000 clones, around 82% found once. Material: peripheral blood. The receptors shown here come from a woman aged 40 to 49 with active or convalescent COVID-19.

The V gene is TRBV19, the J gene TRBJ1-5; D uncertain. With 8 bases removed from V and 4 bases from J, the gap between germline ends came to 27 bases. The CDR3 totals 18 residues. Germline CDR1 LNHDA, CDR2 SQIVND (reference sequence). The CDR3, as DNA: TGTGCCAGTCACAACGGGAGAGAGGCCGGGAAAATAAATCAGCCCCAGCATTTT. Residues: CASHNGREAGKINQPQHF.

The chain employs TRBV7-8 and TRBJ2-7; 8 positions match TRBD1. Unmatched junction bases numbered 7, after V lost 1 base and J lost 5 bases. This CDR3 region has 15 residues. CDR1 is SGHVS and CDR2 is FQNEAQ in the germline V gene. Here the CDR3 DNA reads TGTGCCAGCAGCTTAGGCCCAGGGGGCGCGAACGAGCAGTACTTC. This translates into CASSLGPGGANEQYF.

The V gene is TRBV5-4, the J gene TRBJ1-3, with D unclear. V was clipped by 4 bases and J by 0 bases, with 14 bases between them. CDR3 size: 16 residues. Germline assignment: CDR1 SGHNT and CDR2 YYREEE (reference sequence). The CDR3 bases are TGTGCCAGCAGCGAAAAGCGGCACGTCTCTGGAAACACCATATATTTT. This sequence encodes CASSEKRHVSGNTIYF.

The chain carries TRBV21-1 and TRBJ2-2; TRBD1 is taken as the D call from the table, unchecked against the DNA. TRBV21-1 is marked as a pseudogene. This CDR3 contains 15 residues. The CDR3: CASSKIRDRSGELFF. Here the CDR3 DNA reads TGTGCCAGCAGCAAGATACGCGACAGATCCGGGGAGCTGTTTTTT.

The chain uses TRBV19 and TRBJ1-6; D possibly corresponds to TRBD1 (5 bases). V was pared by 6 bases and J by 3 bases, with 9 bases between. From germline, CDR1 is LNHDA and CDR2 SQIVND (reference sequence). The CDR3 sequence is 14 residues long. CDR3: CASRARVYNSPLHF. For the CDR3, the DNA is TGTGCCAGTAGGGCCAGGGTCTATAATTCACCCCTCCACTTT.

V is TRBV28 and J is TRBJ2-5; 8 bases are shared with TRBD2. The CDR3 is 14 amino acids. Germline V gene lookup returns CDR1 MDHEN and CDR2 SYDVKM. With 5 bases clipped from V and 5 bases from J, the junction kept 7 bases outside the gene matches. Here the CDR3 DNA reads TGTGCCAGCAGTGCCCCGGGGGGGGTGGAGACCCAGTACTTC. Its translation is CASSAPGGVETQYF.

The rearrangement links TRBV19 to TRBJ2-2; TRBD2 matches 9 bases. J gave up 6 bases and V 5 bases, and 10 bases lay outside the gene matches. The CDR3 is 16 residues long. Germline V gene sequence: CDR1 LNHDA, CDR2 SQIVND (reference sequence). The CDR3 DNA reads TGTGCCAGTAGTCCAGCGGGGGGCTCTGGCCCCGGGGAGCTGTTTTTT. Its protein is CASSPAGGSGPGELFF.

The V and J genes are TRBV11-3 and TRBJ1-2; TRBD1 matches at 11 bases. The germline CDR1 and CDR2 sequences are SGHNT and YENEEA. The V gene end was trimmed by 4 bases and the J gene end by 4 bases; junction bases not matched to a gene: 11. This CDR3 spans 17 amino acids. Here the CDR3 reads CASSSGTGGLPVYGYTF. CDR3 in DNA: TGTGCCAGCAGCTCCGGGACAGGGGGGCTGCCCGTCTATGGCTACACCTTC.